This section outlines one TCR beta chain sequence together with its context. The CDR3 covers 15 residues. Trimming shortened V by 4 bases and J by 4 bases, and 13 bases separated the two germline ends. Germline V CDR1 and CDR2: SGHDN, FVKESK. The data derive from a study of blood T cell repertoires in COVID-19. Study context: Sites in the United States, Italy and Spain provided acute and convalescent COVID-19 samples. T cells, B-cell-depleted T cells, or PBMCs provided the cDNA or gDNA that served as material.

Authors' methods: Reference gene primer amplification yielded estimated nucleated cell counts. Clones were read by immunoSEQ multiplex PCR, and TCRdb kept only the in-frame ones, dropping some. From that table come the V and J calls and clone size; the DNA was used to work out D and trimming. The sample lists 120,000 to 150,000 clones, approximately 82% occurring once. The genes are TRBV14 and TRBJ1-4, with a possible D match to TRBD1 (5 bases). The sequence came from a human donor with acute or convalescent COVID-19. The donor label of this sample is uncertain. Material: peripheral blood. In DNA, the CDR3 is TGTGCCAGCAGCCTAGGACATCCCTATAATGAAAAACTGTTTTTT. Translation: CASSLGHPYNEKLFF.